Below, one T cell receptor beta chain is given with its context. Germline V gene data show CDR1 as MNHNS and CDR2 as SASEGT. The CDR3 runs 16 residues. V shed 5 bases, J shed 4 bases, and the junction held 9 bases outside the gene matches. TCRdb processed the 5' RACE reads anew with MiXCR; each CDR3 protein has one entry. This sample has 100,000 to 120,000 distinct CDR3 sequences, with around 12% found just once. The data originate from a study of early T cells in non-severe SARS-CoV-2 infection. The chain carries TRBV6-1 and TRBJ2-1, with 9 bases matching TRBD2. The TCR was taken from an adult who was a healthcare worker with PCR-confirmed SARS-CoV-2 infection or an uninfected control (not recorded which). Sequenced material: whole blood, taken at baseline. The CDR3, as DNA: TGTGCCAGCAGTTTGACTAGCGGAGGGTTTTACAATGAGCAGTTCTTC. Amino acids: CASSLTSGGFYNEQFF.